The 23 T cell receptor beta chains listed next were all sequenced from one sample in a study of glioma-infiltrating T cells after dendritic cell vaccination. Clones were read by immunoSEQ multiplex PCR, and TCRdb kept only the in-frame ones, dropping some. In the table there are around 97,000 clones, 75% to 85% of which are singletons. The sequences come from blood, collected before dendritic cell vaccination. The receptors were gathered from a human donor with glioblastoma.

This chain uses TRBV2 with TRBJ2-7, with TRBD2 matching 11 bases. CDR1 SNHLY and CDR2 FYNNEI come from the germline V gene. Trimming took 3 bases from V and 2 from J; bases not matched to a gene: 0. The CDR3 runs to 14 residues. The CDR3 region is CASSDSGGAYEQYF. CDR3 DNA sequence: TGTGCCAGCAGTGATAGCGGGGGGGCCTACGAGCAGTACTTC.

As for this clone: The germline gene is not matched at one end of the junction; a read error may be the cause. The CDR3 region is CASSPSPRGGETQYF. In nucleotides, the CDR3 is TGTGCTAGCAGCCCCTCCCCTAGAGGGGGAGAGACCCAGTACTTC. The chain uses TRBV7-7 and TRBJ2-5; D possibly corresponds to TRBD1 (6 bases). The CDR3 is made up of 15 amino acids. Germline assignment: CDR1 SSHAT and CDR2 FNYEAQ (reference sequence).

The CDR3 sequence: CASRAGTGAYGYTF. In nucleotides, the CDR3 is TGTGCCAGTAGGGCCGGGACAGGGGCTTATGGCTACACCTTC. This chain links TRBV19 with TRBJ1-2; 10 bases agree with TRBD1. Germline CDR1 LNHDA, CDR2 SQIVND (reference sequence). With V trimmed by 6 bases and J by 5 bases, 6 bases remained unmatched. CDR3 length equals 14 residues.

This clone came up once. The chain carries TRBV28 and TRBJ1-2; D unclear. The CDR3 contains 13 residues. The germline V gene has CDR1 MDHEN and CDR2 SYDVKM. V shed 2 bases and J shed 2 bases, with 6 bases lying between them. The CDR3 DNA sequence: TGTGCCAGCAGTTTAGGCCAGAACTATGGCTACACCTTC. Amino acids: CASSLGQNYGYTF.

The chain carries TRBV6-6 and TRBJ1-2; a weak D match, TRBD1 (6 bases). Germline V gives CDR1 MNHNY, CDR2 SVGAGI (reference sequence). Trimming shortened V by 2 bases and J by 8 bases, and 12 bases separated the two germline ends. The CDR3 sequence is 13 residues long. The CDR3 is CASSYGQIFGYTF. The CDR3 bases are TGTGCCAGCAGTTACGGACAGATTTTCGGCTACACCTTC.

This clone occurred a few times. The genes are TRBV14 and TRBJ1-2; D possibly corresponds to TRBD1 (5 bases). Germline CDR1 is SGHDN and CDR2 is FVKESK. The CDR3 has 13 residues. The ends were cut back, 8 bases at V and 7 bases at J, with 17 bases in the middle. The DNA for the CDR3 is TGTGCCAGCCATACCACAGGTTTATTTGGCTACACCTTC. Protein product: CASHTTGLFGYTF.

The chain uses TRBV4-1 and TRBJ2-3; 12 bases are a match to TRBD2. The V gene end was trimmed by 5 bases and the J gene end by 2 bases; junction bases not matched to a gene: 11. CDR1 and CDR2 (germline): MGHRA, YSYEKL. This CDR3 region has 18 residues. As DNA, the CDR3 is TGCGCCAGCAGCTTTCGCCCAACTAGCGGGGGGACCACAGATACGCAGTATTTT. Its protein is CASSFRPTSGGTTDTQYF.

This CDR3 reads CASSAGLAGLGEQYF. The CDR3 nucleotides read TGTGCCAGCAGCGCGGGACTAGCGGGGCTGGGGGAGCAGTACTTC. This chain joins TRBV5-4 and TRBJ2-7; 13 bases map to TRBD2. The CDR3 has 15 residues. Germline assignment: CDR1 SGHNT and CDR2 YYREEE (reference sequence). Unmatched junction bases numbered 8, after V lost 4 bases and J lost 7 bases. Full variable domain (missing parts from reference TRBV5-4 and TRBJ2-7): ETGVTQSPTHLIKTRGQQVTLRCSSQSGHNTVSWYQQALGQGPQFIFQYYREEENGRGNFPPRFSGLQFPNYSSELNVNALELDDSALYLCASSAGLAGLGEQYFGPGTRLTVT.

CDR3: CASSEAGQLRRYGYTF. The CDR3 nucleotides read TGTGCCAGCAGTGAAGCGGGACAGTTACGACGGTATGGCTACACCTTC. The rearrangement joins TRBV2 to TRBJ1-2, with 7 bases that match TRBD1. CDR1 is SNHLY, CDR2 FYNNEI, per germline. CDR3 length equals 16 residues. V dropped 0 bases and J dropped 5; count of bases not matched to a gene: 9.

This chain joins TRBV10-2 and TRBJ2-6; D is ambiguous. The germline CDR1 and CDR2 sequences are WSHSY and SAAADI. There are 15 residues in the CDR3. Trimming cost V 3 bases and J 4 bases, with 10 bases left between them. CDR3 residues: CASSDRVRGANVLTF. CDR3 DNA sequence: TGCGCCAGCAGTGATCGGGTCAGAGGGGCCAACGTCCTGACTTTC.

As DNA, the CDR3 is TGTGCCAGCTCCCGCGTTAACTATGGCTACACCTTC. Translating gives CASSRVNYGYTF. The chain carries TRBV6-1 and TRBJ1-2; D is unclear. V was pared by 8 bases and J by 1 base, with 8 bases between. In germline, CDR1 is MNHNS, CDR2 SASEGT. The CDR3 is 12 amino acids.

The sample holds a few counts of this clone. The chain employs TRBV5-5 and TRBJ1-1; no reliable D call. The CDR3 is 11 residues long. Trimming pared 0 bases from V and 11 bases from J, leaving 8 bases between. In germline, CDR1 is SGHKS, CDR2 YYEKEE (reference sequence). The CDR3 DNA is TGTGCCAGCAGCTTGGAGGTCAGGGCTTTCTTT. It translates to CASSLEVRAFF. Looking up the rest from reference TRBV5-5 and TRBJ1-1 gives the full variable domain: DAGVTQSPTHLIKTRGQQVTLRCSPISGHKSVSWYQQVLGQGPQFIFQYYEKEERGRGNFPDRFSARQFPNYSSELNVNALLLGDSALYLCASSLEVRAFFGQGTRLTVV.

The J gene is TRBJ2-5, the V gene TRBV4-1; tentative D call: TRBD1 (6 bases). Between the trimmed V and J ends, which lost 1 base and 3 bases, there was a span of 9 bases. The CDR3 sequence is 14 residues long. The V gene's germline CDR1 is MGHRA and CDR2 YSYEKL. As DNA, the CDR3 is TGCGCCAGCAGCCAAGCAGGACAGAAAGAGACCCAGTACTTC. As protein: CASSQAGQKETQYF.

This clone appeared a single time. Written as DNA, the CDR3 is TGCGCCAGCAGCTTGGCGGGGGAACTACGTTCACCCCTCCACTTT. It encodes CASSLAGELRSPLHF. The rearrangement links TRBV5-1 to TRBJ1-6; a possible D gene is TRBD1 (5 bases). The germline V gene has CDR1 SGHRS and CDR2 YFSETQ. V lost 0 bases to trimming and J lost 9 bases, with 13 bases between them. This CDR3 is built from 15 residues.

This clone came up once. V is TRBV19 and J is TRBJ1-4; the match to TRBD1 covers 8 bases. V was pared by 5 bases and J by 1 base, with 3 bases of the junction left unmatched. CDR1 is LNHDA and CDR2 is SQIVND in the germline V gene (reference sequence). The CDR3 has 15 residues. The chain's CDR3 is CASSFDRGTNEKLFF. The CDR3 bases are TGTGCCAGTAGTTTCGACAGGGGAACTAATGAAAAACTGTTTTTT. The whole variable domain, remainder taken from reference TRBV19 and TRBJ1-4, is DGGITQSPKYLFRKEGQNVTLSCEQNLNHDAMYWYRQDPGQGLRLIYYSQIVNDFQKGDIAEGYSVSREKKESFPLTVTSAQKNPTAFYLCASSFDRGTNEKLFFGSGTQLSVL.

V usage is TRBV15 and J usage is TRBJ2-3; a weak D match, TRBD2 (6 bases). V dropped 0 bases and J dropped 2 bases, with 12 bases sitting between them. The CDR3 has 16 residues. The germline V gene has CDR1 LNHNV and CDR2 YYDKDF (reference sequence). CDR3 sequence reads: CATSRDWGGNTDTQYF. DNA of the CDR3: TGTGCCACCAGCAGAGATTGGGGCGGGAACACAGATACGCAGTATTTT.

As concerns this clone: At the DNA level, this CDR3 is encoded by other sequences in the same sample as well. V is TRBV18 and J is TRBJ2-5; 9 nucleotides align to TRBD2. Germline V gene data show CDR1 as KGHSH and CDR2 as LQKENI. CDR3 length: 16 residues. Trimming cost V 5 bases and J 3 bases; bases outside gene matches: 10. Here the CDR3 DNA reads TGTGCCAGCTCATCGTTGACTAGCGGAGTTAAAGAGACCCAGTACTTC. This sequence encodes CASSSLTSGVKETQYF.

CDR3 region: CASSPTVAEGNTIYF. As DNA, the CDR3 is TGTGCCAGCAGCCCGACAGTTGCTGAGGGAAACACCATATATTTT. The J gene is TRBJ1-3, the V gene TRBV7-3, with D possibly matching TRBD1 (5 bases). V was shortened by 5 bases and J by 4 bases, with 15 bases between the two germline ends. The CDR3 consists of 15 residues. Germline loops: CDR1 SGHTA, CDR2 FQGTGA. The complete variable domain, with remaining parts taken from reference TRBV7-3 and TRBJ1-3, reads GAGVSQTPSNKVTEKGKYVELRCDPISGHTALYWYRQSLGQGPEFLIYFQGTGAADDSGLPNDRFFAVRPEGSVSTLKIQRTERGDSAVYLCASSPTVAEGNTIYFGEGSWLTVV.

V and J are TRBV7-2 and TRBJ1-1, with D hard to call. The CDR3 has 15 residues. Germline V gives CDR1 SGHTA, CDR2 FQGNSA. Trimming removed 1 base at V and 1 base at J, with 10 bases between. This CDR3 reads CASSLEGAENTEAFF. CDR3 coding DNA: TGTGCCAGCAGCTTAGAAGGCGCGGAGAACACTGAAGCTTTCTTT.

The rearrangement links TRBV27 to TRBJ2-3; D perhaps matches TRBD1 (6 bases). The CDR3 extends over 14 amino acids. V lost 3 bases, J lost 6 bases, and 13 bases lay in between. Germline CDR1 and CDR2: MNHEY and SMNVEV (reference sequence). The CDR3 coding sequence is TGTGCCAGCAGTTTGGGGGCCCTAGGGGATACGCAGTATTTT. Protein: CASSLGALGDTQYF.

The chain carries TRBV18 and TRBJ1-1; weak D call: TRBD1 (6 bases). V was shortened by 2 bases and J by 1 base, with 14 bases between the two germline ends. The CDR3 contains 16 residues. Per the germline V gene, CDR1 is KGHSH and CDR2 is LQKENI. DNA for the CDR3: TGTGCCAGCTCACCAGGAAGGGGCAGGGGGAACACTGAAGCTTTCTTT. The encoded protein is CASSPGRGRGNTEAFF. The full variable domain, completed using reference TRBV18 and TRBJ1-1, is NAGVMQNPRHLVRRRGQEARLRCSPMKGHSHVYWYRQLPEEGLKFMVYLQKENIIDESGMPKERFSAEFPKEGPSILRIQQVVRGDSAAYFCASSPGRGRGNTEAFFGQGTRLTVV.

The rearrangement uses TRBV14 and TRBJ1-3; D call uncertain. V dropped 6 bases and J dropped 0 bases, with 9 bases sitting between them. Germline-derived CDR1 and CDR2 are SGHDN and FVKESK. This CDR3 comprises 14 residues. CDR3 DNA sequence: TGTGCCAGCAGAGTCGACACCTCTGGAAACACCATATATTTT. Translated: CASRVDTSGNTIYF.

The chain carries TRBV9 and TRBJ2-7; D is unclear. The V end lost 0 bases, the J end lost 3 bases, and 7 bases lay between the germline ends. The CDR3 is 13 amino acids. Germline CDR1 reads SGDLS; CDR2 reads YYNGEE. The CDR3 region is CASSVVPNYEQYF. CDR3 DNA: TGTGCCAGCAGCGTAGTACCTAACTACGAGCAGTACTTC.